This is a list of T cell receptor beta chains from one sample in a study of shared clonotypes between healthy human individuals. TCRdb keeps only in-frame clones here, not all; method: immunoSEQ multiplex PCR. The sample lists 950,000 to 1,100,000 clones, about three quarters occurring once. Sequencing was performed on memory CD4+ T cells sorted from blood. The source of these receptors is a young man in good health. The CDR3 runs from the conserved cysteine through the conserved F or W. A D gene is named only where the DNA matches it firmly. The listing skips clone size in some rows; elsewhere it reads once, few, many or a size class.

>-|TRBJ2-3|TRBV6-1|16|TRBD2
CASSEAPSGGKDTQYF
TGTGCCAGCAGTGAAGCGCCCTCGGGGGGGAAAGATACGCAGTATTTT
>-|TRBJ2-2|TRBV4-1|19|-
CASTRYSGGGTTNTGELFF
TGCGCCAGCACTCGTTATAGCGGAGGGGGGACCACGAACACCGGGGAGCTGTTTTTT
>-|TRBJ2-2|TRBV6-1|16|-
CASSGQSGGRTGELFF
TGTGCCAGCAGTGGGCAGTCGGGGGGCCGGACCGGGGAGCTGTTTTTT
>-|TRBJ2-2|TRBV2|13|-
CASNTVERGELFF
TGTGCCAGCAACACCGTGGAAAGAGGGGAGCTGTTTTTT
>-|TRBJ2-1|TRBV7-2|15|-
CASSLERYPYNEQFF
TGTGCCAGCAGCTTAGAGCGGTACCCCTACAATGAGCAGTTCTTC
>-|TRBJ2-3|TRBV5-1|14|TRBD1
CASSLGQHTDTQYF
TGCGCCAGCAGCCTGGGACAGCACACAGATACGCAGTATTTT
>-|TRBJ1-3|TRBV9|16|-
CASSVGPIDSGNTIYF
TGTGCCAGCAGCGTAGGACCGATTGACTCTGGAAACACCATATATTTT
>-|TRBJ2-5|TRBV5-1|14|TRBD1
CASSLGGQGETQYF
TGCGCCAGCAGCTTGGGGGGACAGGGAGAGACCCAGTACTTC
>-|TRBJ1-4|TRBV5-1|16|-
CASSLAPAGKDEKLFF
TGCGCCAGCAGCTTGGCCCCCGCAGGGAAGGATGAAAAACTGTTTTTT
>many|TRBJ1-1|TRBV7-9|14|TRBD1
CASSLQGAATEAFF
TGTGCCAGCAGCCTACAGGGGGCGGCCACTGAAGCTTTCTTT
>-|TRBJ1-5|TRBV5-6|17|TRBD1
CASSLDPGGYSNQPQHF
TGTGCCAGCAGCTTAGACCCAGGGGGATATAGCAATCAGCCCCAGCATTTT
>few|TRBJ1-1|TRBV30|12|TRBD1
CAWSPRTGKAFF
TGTGCCTGGAGCCCTCGGACAGGGAAGGCTTTCTTT
>-|TRBJ2-5|TRBV28|15|TRBD2
CASTWGSGEGETQYF
TGTGCCAGCACCTGGGGTAGCGGGGAGGGAGAGACCCAGTACTTC
>few|TRBJ1-1|TRBV4-1|14|TRBD1
CASSNKQGKTEAFF
TGCGCCAGCAGTAACAAACAGGGGAAAACTGAAGCTTTCTTT
>-|TRBJ1-1|TRBV14|15|-
CASSGQVGPNTEAFF
TGTGCCAGCAGCGGCCAAGTGGGTCCGAACACTGAAGCTTTCTTT
>-|TRBJ1-6|TRBV19|16|TRBD1
CASSPRDRGHYGPLHF
TGTGCCAGTAGTCCCCGGGACAGGGGGCATTACGGACCCCTCCACTTT
>-|TRBJ2-1|TRBV9|12|-
CASSVVNNEQFF
TGTGCCAGCAGCGTAGTAAACAATGAGCAGTTCTTC
>many|TRBJ2-3|TRBV9|15|-
CASSSYDSKSDTQYF
TGTGCCAGCAGCTCATATGACTCCAAATCAGATACGCAGTATTTT
>-|TRBJ2-1|TRBV7-9|14|-
CASVRGSSYNEQFF
TGTGCCAGCGTTCGGGGAAGCTCCTACAATGAGCAGTTCTTC
>-|TRBJ1-5|TRBV19|15|TRBD1
CASSTRQGSNQPQHF
TGTGCCAGTAGTACCCGACAGGGCTCTAATCAGCCCCAGCATTTT
>once|TRBJ2-3|TRBV9|20|TRBD2
CASSLSGTSGGRASTDTQYF
TGTGCCAGCAGCTTATCCGGGACTAGCGGGGGGCGGGCCAGCACAGATACGCAGTATTTT
>many|TRBJ2-7|TRBV11-1|11|-
CASSLHLEQYF
TGTGCCAGCAGCCTCCACCTTGAGCAGTACTTC
>-|TRBJ2-7|TRBV7-2|15|-
CASSLGGQTFYEQYF
TGTGCCAGCAGCTTGGGGGGACAGACCTTCTACGAGCAGTACTTC
>-|TRBJ1-1|TRBV7-2|13|-
CASSPQGLAEAFF
TGTGCCAGCAGCCCGCAGGGGTTGGCTGAAGCTTTCTTT
>-|TRBJ2-1|TRBV30|15|TRBD2
CAWSVGTSGNNEQFF
TGTGCCTGGAGTGTGGGGACTAGCGGAAACAATGAGCAGTTCTTC
>-|TRBJ1-1|TRBV2|13|TRBD1
CASTGQGYTEAFF
TGTGCCAGCACTGGACAGGGATACACTGAAGCTTTCTTT
>-|TRBJ1-2|TRBV2|13|TRBD1
CASKVSGQGGYTF
TGTGCCAGCAAAGTATCAGGACAGGGCGGCTACACCTTC
>once|TRBJ2-1|TRBV25-1|14|-
CASTPGGSYNEQFF
TGTGCCAGCACCCCTGGGGGCTCCTACAATGAGCAGTTCTTC
>-|TRBJ2-3|TRBV6-6|16|-
CASSSYLGSRTDTQYF
TGTGCCAGCAGTTCCTACCTGGGGAGTAGGACAGATACGCAGTATTTT
>-|TRBJ1-6|TRBV2|15|TRBD1
CASSMWGQNNSPLHF
TGTGCCAGCAGTATGTGGGGACAGAATAATTCACCCCTCCACTTT
>-|TRBJ2-2|TRBV19|11|-
CASGGAGELFF
TGTGCCAGTGGCGGTGCCGGGGAGCTGTTTTTT
>-|TRBJ2-7|TRBV5-1|18|-
CASSLIPRVHGGPYEQYF
TGCGCCAGCAGCTTGATTCCGAGAGTACACGGTGGGCCCTACGAGCAGTACTTC
>-|TRBJ1-4|TRBV28|14|-
CASSLGSEHEKLFF
TGTGCCAGCAGTCTCGGGTCGGAACATGAAAAACTGTTTTTT
>many|TRBJ1-1|TRBV7-9|17|TRBD1
CASSPLWTGVVDTEAFF
TGTGCCAGCAGCCCACTTTGGACAGGGGTTGTGGACACTGAAGCTTTCTTT
>-|TRBJ1-1|TRBV10-2|14|-
CASSELGGNTEAFF
TGCGCCAGCAGTGAGTTGGGGGGGAACACTGAAGCTTTCTTT
>once|TRBJ1-3|TRBV11-2|16|TRBD1
CASSSRDRLSGNTIYF
TGTGCCAGCAGCTCCCGGGACAGGCTCTCTGGAAACACCATATATTTT
>-|TRBJ1-5|TRBV6-5|14|-
CASSPGSVVQPQHF
TGTGCCAGCAGTCCAGGGTCGGTGGTGCAGCCCCAGCATTTT
>-|TRBJ2-7|TRBV5-4|17|-
CASSLGRSGTRTYEQYF
TGTGCCAGCAGCTTGGGTAGGAGCGGCACTAGGACCTACGAGCAGTACTTC
>few|TRBJ2-7|TRBV7-8|16|-
CASSLGADPSSYEQYF
TGTGCCAGCAGCTTAGGGGCAGACCCGAGCTCCTACGAGCAGTACTTC
>once|TRBJ2-5|TRBV18|15|-
CASSPSAGPQETQYF
TGTGCCAGCTCACCATCCGCGGGACCCCAAGAGACCCAGTACTTC
>few|TRBJ1-5|TRBV2|12|-
CASSDGNQPQHF
TGTGCCAGCAGTGATGGAAATCAGCCCCAGCATTTT
>-|TRBJ2-3|TRBV6-1|17|TRBD1
CASSDNLSGQGVHTQYF
TGTGCCAGCAGTGATAACCTCTCAGGACAGGGGGTGCATACGCAGTATTTT
>-|TRBJ2-7|TRBV6-5|13|TRBD2
CARRSGRSYEQYF
TGTGCCAGGCGTAGCGGGAGGTCCTACGAGCAGTACTTC
>-|TRBJ2-1|TRBV7-9|16|-
CASRRTAGGPNNEQFF
TGTGCCAGCAGACGAACCGCTGGAGGGCCGAACAATGAGCAGTTCTTC
>few|TRBJ2-1|TRBV7-2|15|-
CASSLAGGLYNEQFF
TGTGCCAGCAGCTTAGCGGGGGGGCTCTACAATGAGCAGTTCTTC
>-|TRBJ2-5|TRBV13|15|TRBD2
CASSPSGGGEETQYF
TGTGCCAGCAGCCCTAGCGGGGGGGGAGAGGAGACCCAGTACTTC
>-|TRBJ2-5|TRBV7-2|12|-
CASSFKGETQYF
TGTGCCAGCAGCTTTAAAGGGGAGACCCAGTACTTC
>-|TRBJ2-3|TRBV5-1|14|TRBD2
CASTLTSGTDTQYF
TGCGCCAGCACCTTAACTAGCGGCACAGATACGCAGTATTTT
>-|TRBJ2-7|TRBV7-9|15|-
CASSLAGRGSDEQYF
TGTGCCAGCAGCTTAGCCGGCAGGGGTAGTGACGAGCAGTACTTC